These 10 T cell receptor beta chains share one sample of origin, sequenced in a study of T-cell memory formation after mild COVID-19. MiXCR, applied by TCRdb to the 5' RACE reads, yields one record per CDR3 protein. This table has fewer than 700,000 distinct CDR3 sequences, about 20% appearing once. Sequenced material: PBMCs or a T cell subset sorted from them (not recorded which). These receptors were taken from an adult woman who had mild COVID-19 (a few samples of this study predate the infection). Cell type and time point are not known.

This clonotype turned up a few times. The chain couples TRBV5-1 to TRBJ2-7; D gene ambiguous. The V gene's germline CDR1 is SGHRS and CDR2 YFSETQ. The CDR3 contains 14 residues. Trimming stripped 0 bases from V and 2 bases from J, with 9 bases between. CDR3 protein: CASSLGRTPYEQYF. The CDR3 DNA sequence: TGCGCCAGCAGCTTGGGTCGGACCCCCTACGAGCAGTACTTC.

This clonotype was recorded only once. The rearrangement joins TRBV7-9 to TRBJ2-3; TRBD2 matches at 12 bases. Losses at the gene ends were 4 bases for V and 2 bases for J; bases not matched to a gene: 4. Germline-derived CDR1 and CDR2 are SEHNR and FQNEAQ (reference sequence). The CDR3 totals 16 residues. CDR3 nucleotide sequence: TGTGCCAGCAGCTCCCGGACTAGCGGGAACACAGATACGCAGTATTTT. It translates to CASSSRTSGNTDTQYF.

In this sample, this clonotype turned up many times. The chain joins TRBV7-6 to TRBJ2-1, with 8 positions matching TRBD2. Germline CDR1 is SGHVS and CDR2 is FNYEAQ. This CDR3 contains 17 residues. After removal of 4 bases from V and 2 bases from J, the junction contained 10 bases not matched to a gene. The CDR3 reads CASSSPRLAGTYNEQFF. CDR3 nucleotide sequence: TGTGCCAGCAGCTCGCCGCGTTTAGCGGGAACCTACAATGAGCAGTTCTTC. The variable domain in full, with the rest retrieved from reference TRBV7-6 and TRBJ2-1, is GAGVSQSPRYKVTKRGQDVALRCDPISGHVSLYWYRQALGQGPEFLTYFNYEAQQDKSGLPNDRFSAERPEGSISTLTIQRTEQRDSAMYRCASSSPRLAGTYNEQFFGPGTRLTVL.

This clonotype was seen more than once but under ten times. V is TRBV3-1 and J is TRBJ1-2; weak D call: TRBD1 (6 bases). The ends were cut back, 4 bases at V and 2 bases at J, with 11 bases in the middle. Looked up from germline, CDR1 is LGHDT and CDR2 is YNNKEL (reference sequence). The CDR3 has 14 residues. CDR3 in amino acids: CASSRSQGNYGYTF. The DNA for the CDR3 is TGTGCCAGCAGCCGTTCGCAGGGGAACTATGGCTACACCTTC.

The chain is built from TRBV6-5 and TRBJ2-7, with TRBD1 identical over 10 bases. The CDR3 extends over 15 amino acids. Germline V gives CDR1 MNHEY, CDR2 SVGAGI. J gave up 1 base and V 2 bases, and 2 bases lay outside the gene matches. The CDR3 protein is CASSYGTGESYEQYF. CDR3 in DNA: TGTGCCAGCAGTTACGGGACAGGGGAATCCTACGAGCAGTACTTC.

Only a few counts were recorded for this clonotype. CDR3 region: CSASRGTGPYNEQFF. The DNA of the CDR3 is TGCAGTGCTAGTCGGGGGACAGGTCCTTACAATGAGCAGTTCTTC. The gene calls are TRBV20-1 and TRBJ2-1, with TRBD1 identical over 8 bases. CDR1 DFQATT and CDR2 SNEGSKA come from the germline V gene (reference sequence). The CDR3 has 15 amino acids. With V trimmed by 3 bases and J by 4 bases, 8 bases remained unmatched.

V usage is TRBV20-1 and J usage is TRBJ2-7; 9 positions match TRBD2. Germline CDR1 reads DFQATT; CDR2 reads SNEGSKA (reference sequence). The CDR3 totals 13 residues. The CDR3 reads CRAKEAGGDEQYF. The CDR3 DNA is TGCAGAGCCAAGGAAGCGGGAGGCGACGAGCAGTACTTC.

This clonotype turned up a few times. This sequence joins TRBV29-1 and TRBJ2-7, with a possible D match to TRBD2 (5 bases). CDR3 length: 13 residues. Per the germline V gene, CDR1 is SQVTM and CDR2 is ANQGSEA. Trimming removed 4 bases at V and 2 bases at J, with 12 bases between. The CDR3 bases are TGCAGCGTTGCAATGCAGGAGGCCTACGAGCAGTACTTC. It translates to CSVAMQEAYEQYF.

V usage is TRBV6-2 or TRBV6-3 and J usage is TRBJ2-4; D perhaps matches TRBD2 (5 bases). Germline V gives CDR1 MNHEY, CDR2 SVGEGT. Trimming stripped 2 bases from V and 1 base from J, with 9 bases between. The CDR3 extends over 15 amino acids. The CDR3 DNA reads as TGTGCCAGCAGTTACCTAGCTACCGCCAAAAACATTCAGTACTTC. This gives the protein CASSYLATAKNIQYF.

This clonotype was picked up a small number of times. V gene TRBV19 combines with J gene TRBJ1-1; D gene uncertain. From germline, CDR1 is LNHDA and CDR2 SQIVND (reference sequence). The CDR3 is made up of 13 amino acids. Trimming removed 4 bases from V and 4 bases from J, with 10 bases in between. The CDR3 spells CASSTNQITEAFF. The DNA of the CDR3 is TGTGCCAGTAGTACCAACCAGATCACTGAAGCTTTCTTT.